The 12 T cell receptor beta chains reported below all come from one sample, sequenced in a study of blood T cell repertoires in COVID-19. Produced via immunoSEQ multiplex PCR; TCRdb's table is partial and in-frame only. The sample shows around 270,000 clones, around 86% of them seen only once. Specimen: peripheral blood. The receptors come from a man in his forties who had recovered from COVID-19.

This clone was found a few times. The V call is TRBV3-1 (or the pseudogene TRBV3-2), the J call TRBJ2-7, with 10 bases aligning to TRBD2. The CDR3 loop spans 15 amino acids. Germline V gene data show CDR1 as LGHDT and CDR2 as YNNKEL (reference sequence). V dropped 4 bases and J dropped 5; count of bases not matched to a gene: 8. CDR3 sequence: CASSLTQREGDEQYF. Written as DNA, the CDR3 is TGTGCCAGCAGCCTCACCCAGCGGGAGGGCGACGAGCAGTACTTC.

This clone was recorded a few times. This chain links TRBV7-9 with TRBJ2-4; maybe TRBD1 (6 bases). Trimming took off 8 bases at V and 1 base at J, with 6 bases between the two ends. The CDR3 runs 12 residues. Germline lookup yields CDR1 SEHNR and CDR2 FQNEAQ (reference sequence). In nucleotides, the CDR3 is TGTGCCAGCCAGGGGGCCAAAAACATTCAGTACTTC. This translates into CASQGAKNIQYF. Together with reference TRBV7-9 and TRBJ2-4, the CDR3 gives the full variable domain: DTGVSQNPRHKITKRGQNVTFRCDPISEHNRLYWYRQTLGQGPEFLTYFQNEAQLEKSRLLSDRFSAERPKGSFSTLEIQRTEQGDSAMYLCASQGAKNIQYFGAGTRLSVL.

The chain employs TRBV11-3 and TRBJ2-1; TRBD2 agrees at 8 bases. V was pared by 1 base and J by 5 bases, with 4 bases of the junction left unmatched. This CDR3 contains 15 residues. CDR1 and CDR2 (germline): SGHNT, YENEEA. The CDR3 spells CASSLATSGHNEQFF. CDR3 DNA sequence: TGTGCCAGCAGCTTAGCCACTAGCGGCCACAATGAGCAGTTCTTC. Variable domain in full (rest from reference TRBV11-3 and TRBJ2-1): EAGVVQSPRYKIIEKKQPVAFWCNPISGHNTLYWYLQNLGQGPELLIRYENEEAVDDSQLPKDRFSAERLKGVDSTLKIQPAELGDSAVYLCASSLATSGHNEQFFGPGTRLTVL.

The chain couples TRBV7-9 to TRBJ2-7; 7 bases fit TRBD1. The CDR3 has 15 amino acids. CDR1 and CDR2 (germline): SEHNR, FQNEAQ (reference sequence). V shed 5 bases and J 3 bases; nucleotides not matched to a gene: 10. The CDR3 nucleotides are TGTGCCAGCAGCCCACCAGGGGGACCCCACTACGAGCAGTACTTC. It specifies CASSPPGGPHYEQYF.

This chain joins TRBV5-1 and TRBJ2-7; 14 nucleotides align to TRBD2. V trimming: 3 bases; J trimming: 6 bases; junction bases outside the gene matches: 5. Germline-derived CDR1 and CDR2 are SGHRS and YFSETQ. This CDR3 is built from 15 residues. The CDR3 reads CASSSRGLAGGEQYF. The CDR3, as DNA: TGCGCCAGCAGCTCGAGAGGACTAGCGGGGGGCGAGCAGTACTTC.

The genes are TRBV3-1 (or the pseudogene TRBV3-2) and TRBJ2-1; D is undetermined. Deletions cut 0 bases from V and 10 bases from J, with 10 bases between. Germline loops: CDR1 LGHDT, CDR2 YNNKEL (reference sequence). The CDR3 is 13 amino acids. The CDR3 nucleotides are TGTGCCAGCAGCCAAGATGTATCCGTAGAGCAGTTCTTC. As protein: CASSQDVSVEQFF.

The chain combines TRBV4-3 with TRBJ2-3; TRBD1 is a possible D gene (5 bases). Trimming shortened V by 1 base and J by 4 bases, and 21 bases separated the two germline ends. CDR3 length equals 18 residues. Germline CDR1 and CDR2: LGHNA and YSLEER. CDR3 DNA: TGCGCCAGCAGCCAAGGATGGGTGCGGCAGGGAATATCAGATACGCAGTATTTT. Its translation: CASSQGWVRQGISDTQYF.

The V and J genes are TRBV4-3 and TRBJ2-7, with a weak D call TRBD2 (6 bases). The CDR3 runs to 15 residues. V lost 0 bases and J 5 bases, leaving 14 bases between the germline ends. CDR1 is LGHNA and CDR2 is YSLEER in the germline V gene. The CDR3: CASSQDAGTVDEQYF. In DNA form, the CDR3 reads TGCGCCAGCAGCCAAGACGCGGGGACCGTCGACGAGCAGTACTTC.

V gene TRBV19 combines with J gene TRBJ2-5, with 10 bases that match TRBD1. V trimming: 5 bases; J trimming: 5 bases; junction bases outside the gene matches: 11. CDR1 is LNHDA and CDR2 is SQIVND in the germline V gene (reference sequence). The CDR3 runs to 16 residues. CDR3 nucleotides: TGTGCCAGTAGTCCGAGGAGGGACAGGGGTGGGGAGACCCAGTACTTC. It encodes CASSPRRDRGGETQYF.

V and J are TRBV19 and TRBJ2-2; the D gene is possibly TRBD1 (6 bases). The ends were cut back, 3 bases at V and 4 bases at J, with 9 bases in the middle. This CDR3 comprises 14 residues. Per the germline V gene, CDR1 is LNHDA and CDR2 is SQIVND (reference sequence). CDR3 residues: CASSMTGVTGELFF. The CDR3 coding sequence is TGTGCCAGTAGTATGACAGGAGTCACCGGGGAGCTGTTTTTT.

In this sample, this clone turned up once. The chain employs TRBV4-1 and TRBJ2-3, with 7 bases aligning to TRBD2. The CDR3 has 19 residues. Losses at the gene ends were 0 bases for V and 3 bases for J; bases not matched to a gene: 15. The germline V gene encodes CDR1 MGHRA and CDR2 YSYEKL. CDR3 in DNA: TGCGCCAGCAGCCAAGATTCCGGGGGTGCGGGACTATCGACAGATACGCAGTATTTT. Protein sequence: CASSQDSGGAGLSTDTQYF.

This chain links TRBV7-3 with TRBJ2-1; the D gene is possibly TRBD2 (5 bases). V was cut by 5 bases and J by 5 bases, with 19 bases left in between. Germline V gene sequence: CDR1 SGHTA, CDR2 FQGTGA. This CDR3 contains 16 residues. The CDR3 loop is CASSPKGGGPHNEQFF. The CDR3 region has the DNA TGTGCCAGCAGCCCAAAGGGTGGCGGGCCCCACAATGAGCAGTTCTTC.